This T cell receptor (beta chain) was sequenced during a study of T-cell memory formation after mild COVID-19. Overall study: TCR clusters were mostly donor specific. General observations from the study: The study found contracting CD4+ clones mainly in CM and EM and contracting CD8+ clones in EMRA.

This clonotype was counted many times. Its antigen is as yet unknown. TCRdb ran MiXCR on the 5' RACE reads and lists one entry per CDR3 protein. The table has 350,000 to 400,000 distinct CDR3 sequences, around 14% seen once. V was cut by 6 bases and J by 4 bases, with 15 bases left in between. The CDR3 has 14 residues. Germline CDR1 SGHTA, CDR2 FQGNSA. The clonotype comes from a young man who had mild COVID-19 (a few samples of this study predate the infection). Cell type and time point are not known. V and J are TRBV7-2 and TRBJ2-5, with a weak D call TRBD2 (6 bases). What was sequenced was PBMCs or a T cell subset sorted from them (not recorded which). CDR3 sequence: CASSRGGRGETQYF. CDR3 DNA sequence: TGTGCCAGCAGTCGTGGGGGGAGAGGAGAGACCCAGTACTTC.